The text below deals with one T cell receptor (beta chain). Antigen unknown. Sequencing ends 3 residues short of the CDR3 end; the germline J gene provides the rest. This record belongs to a study of T cells in women clearing cervical HPV infection. Overall study: Case blood was drawn a median approximately five months after lesion detection. HLA type could not be excluded as a confounder.

Study outcomes and limitations: Unknown T-cell numbers per sample may underlie the richness differences.

The CDR3 is 11 residues long. V was trimmed by 3 bases and J by 10 bases, leaving 9 bases between them. In germline, CDR1 is SQVTM, CDR2 ANQGSEA. Some clones are missing from TCRdb's copy, which holds only in-frame ones; the method was immunoSEQ multiplex PCR. In total, the table holds about 39,000 clones. This chain links TRBV29-1 with TRBJ1-4; the D is unclear. Material for sequencing was blood buffy coat. The sequence was collected from a woman aged 18-70 years with a cervical HPV16 infection that either progressed to CIN3+ or cleared (not recorded which). Incomplete CDR3 DNA: TGCAGCGTTGATAGGGTTGGAAAA. This codes for CSVDRVGK. The entire CDR3 protein reads CSVDRVGKLFF.